The following is a TCR beta chain sequence with its context. As for treatment: oral pan-JAK inhibitor, 5-10 mg twice daily. This entry belongs to a study of CD8+ T cells in alopecia areata. About the research overall: It was 6 to 18 months of tofacitinib, and then there were 6 months off drug.

Following RNA extraction, reverse transcription yielded cDNA that acted as the sequencing template. The data were produced by immunoSEQ multiplex PCR, yet TCRdb's version contains in-frame clones alone and is incomplete. The sample consists of nearly 95,000 clones, over 70% of them appearing once. The receptor's source is a human donor with alopecia areata. The material sequenced was CD8+ T cells sorted from blood, taken around week 42, from a patient treated with tofacitinib.

The CDR3 DNA follows: TGTGCCACAAACCGGGGGGGCACAGATACGCAGTATTTT. Translation gives CATNRGGTDTQYF. The chain carries TRBV28 and TRBJ2-3; TRBD2 agrees at 7 bases. From germline, CDR1 is MDHEN and CDR2 SYDVKM. The V segment lost 10 bases and the J segment 1 base; nucleotides outside the gene matches: 5. The CDR3 contains 13 residues.